One and the same sample provided the 18 T cell receptor beta chains below, sequenced in a study of PD-L1 blockade in urothelial cancer. Sequencing was performed with immunoSEQ multiplex PCR; in TCRdb, only in-frame clones are kept and a portion is missing. The data contain roughly 63,000 clones, 75% to 85% of them singletons. Specified time point: pretreatment peripheral blood. Specimen: PBMCs, collected around atezolizumab (anti-PD-L1) treatment. The receptors were sampled from a man aged 70-80 years with urothelial cancer.

In its sample, this clone was seen a few times. The gene calls are TRBV2 and TRBJ1-2; D is undetermined. Germline V lookup: CDR1 SNHLY, CDR2 FYNNEI. V was trimmed by 2 bases and J by 7 bases, leaving 11 bases between them. The CDR3 has 13 amino acids. The CDR3, as DNA: TGTGCCAGCAGTGAAACCCTGAGGGCTGGCTACACCTTC. Protein: CASSETLRAGYTF.

The chain is built from TRBV11-3 and TRBJ2-7; TRBD2 aligns across 7 bases. The germline V gene encodes CDR1 SGHNT and CDR2 YENEEA. The CDR3 is 15 amino acids. Trimming removed 1 base from V and 3 bases from J; junction bases left unmatched: 6. CDR3 DNA sequence: TGTGCCAGCAGCTTAGGGGCGGGAGTAGGCTACGAGCAGTACTTC. Amino acid sequence: CASSLGAGVGYEQYF.

A few counts support this clone. The chain links TRBV25-1 to TRBJ2-6, with a possible D match to TRBD2 (6 bases). V lost 1 base and J 0 bases, leaving 13 bases between the germline ends. The germline gives CDR1 MGHDK, CDR2 SYGVNS. This CDR3 spans 18 amino acids. CDR3 DNA sequence: TGTGCCAGCAGTGAATCGTGGAGGGAGGACTCTGGGGCCAACGTCCTGACTTTC. It specifies CASSESWREDSGANVLTF.

This chain uses TRBV28 with TRBJ1-2; 7 nucleotides agree with TRBD1. This CDR3 contains 12 residues. CDR1 and CDR2 from the germline V gene are MDHEN and SYDVKM. V was clipped by 6 bases and J by 2 bases; unmatched bases: 0. CDR3 bases: TGTGCCAGCAGACAGGGGAACTATGGCTACACCTTC. It yields the protein CASRQGNYGYTF.

The J gene is TRBJ2-3, the V gene TRBV10-3, with 9 nucleotides matching TRBD1. The germline V gene encodes CDR1 ENHRY and CDR2 SYGVKD. The CDR3 has 13 residues. After removal of 10 bases from V and 1 base from J, the junction contained 3 bases not matched to a gene. Here the CDR3 DNA reads TGTGCCACCGGGGACAGGGGCACAGATACGCAGTATTTT. Translating it yields CATGDRGTDTQYF.

The genes are TRBV7-2 and TRBJ2-5; TRBD1 agrees at 7 bases. The V and J ends lost 4 bases and 5 bases, in that order; junction bases with no gene match: 7. Germline-derived CDR1 and CDR2 are SGHTA and FQGNSA. CDR3 length: 14 residues. CDR3 DNA: TGTGCCAGCAGCTCTTGGGACAGTAAGGAGACCCAGTACTTC. Translating gives CASSSWDSKETQYF.

J is TRBJ2-2 and V is TRBV9; TRBD2 is a possible D gene (6 bases). From germline, CDR1 is SGDLS and CDR2 YYNGEE. The V end was cut by 0 bases, the J end by 3 bases, with 9 bases between. CDR3 length equals 15 residues. The chain's CDR3 is CASSVGGVDTGELFF. CDR3 DNA sequence: TGTGCCAGCAGCGTAGGGGGGGTCGACACCGGGGAGCTGTTTTTT. The whole variable domain, remainder taken from reference TRBV9 and TRBJ2-2, is DSGVTQTPKHLITATGQRVTLRCSPRSGDLSVYWYQQSLDQGLQFLIQYYNGEERAKGNILERFSAQQFPDLHSELNLSSLELGDSALYFCASSVGGVDTGELFFGEGSRLTVL.

The V and J genes are TRBV15 and TRBJ2-7, with D maybe TRBD1 (6 bases). This CDR3 comprises 15 residues. CDR1 and CDR2 (germline): LNHNV, YYDKDF (reference sequence). V was shortened by 0 bases and J by 2 bases, with 11 bases between the two germline ends. The CDR3 protein is CATSRERQATYEQYF. The CDR3 DNA reads as TGTGCCACCAGCAGAGAAAGACAGGCGACCTACGAGCAGTACTTC.

This chain uses TRBV10-2 with TRBJ2-7, with D possibly being TRBD2 (5 bases). Trimming removed 6 bases from V and 2 bases from J, with 14 bases in between. The V gene's germline CDR1 is WSHSY and CDR2 SAAADI. This CDR3 spans 14 amino acids. DNA of the CDR3: TGCGCCAGCAGCGATCGACTACCAACCTACGAGCAGTACTTC. Its protein product is CASSDRLPTYEQYF.

This chain uses TRBV4-1 with TRBJ2-1, with a weak D call TRBD1 (5 bases). The CDR3 loop spans 16 amino acids. Germline assignment: CDR1 MGHRA and CDR2 YSYEKL. V dropped 1 base and J dropped 0 bases, with 10 bases sitting between them. The DNA of the CDR3 is TGCGCCAGCAGCCAAGGAAGGGGCGCCTCCTACAATGAGCAGTTCTTC. Encoded protein: CASSQGRGASYNEQFF.

The chain recombines TRBV27 with TRBJ2-3; 7 bases map to TRBD2. CDR1 is MNHEY, CDR2 SMNVEV, per germline (reference sequence). There are 16 residues in the CDR3. J was trimmed by 0 bases and V by 7 bases; bases with no gene match: 10. The CDR3 protein is CASTPIAGLSTDTQYF. The DNA of the CDR3 is TGTGCCAGCACCCCCATAGCGGGCCTTAGCACAGATACGCAGTATTTT.

The V gene is TRBV4-3, the J gene TRBJ1-3, with a weak D call TRBD1 (5 bases). Germline CDR1 and CDR2: LGHNA and YSLEER. V lost 0 bases to trimming and J lost 1 base, with 7 bases between them. CDR3 size: 15 residues. The CDR3 DNA reads as TGCGCCAGCAGCCAAGAGGGGGGTTCTGGAAACACCATATATTTT. Its translation is CASSQEGGSGNTIYF.

The rearrangement joins TRBV19 to TRBJ1-6, with TRBD1 as a possible D gene (5 bases). V was trimmed by 4 bases and J by 6 bases, leaving 16 bases between them. Germline assignment: CDR1 LNHDA and CDR2 SQIVND (reference sequence). The CDR3 is made up of 16 amino acids. CDR3 residues: CASSTAAGLGNSPLHF. CDR3 bases: TGTGCCAGTAGTACCGCCGCGGGGCTGGGTAATTCACCCCTCCACTTT.

The chain uses TRBV6-1 and TRBJ1-4; 11 positions agree with TRBD1. CDR1 and CDR2 from the germline V gene are MNHNS and SASEGT. The length of the CDR3 is 14 residues. V shed 4 bases and J 14 bases; nucleotides not matched to a gene: 9. The CDR3: CASSAGTGGDWLFF. DNA of the CDR3: TGTGCCAGCAGTGCAGGGACAGGGGGGGATTGGCTGTTTTTT.

The V call is TRBV5-4, the J call TRBJ1-2; D uncertain. V was trimmed by 4 bases and J by 5 bases, leaving 9 bases between them. Germline V gives CDR1 SGHNT, CDR2 YYREEE (reference sequence). The CDR3 extends over 12 amino acids. CDR3 sequence reads: CASSDDSYGYTF. CDR3 nucleotide sequence: TGTGCCAGCAGCGATGACTCGTATGGCTACACCTTC.

The chain employs TRBV21-1 and TRBJ1-1. TRBV21-1 has pseudogene status. This CDR3 region has 15 residues. The CDR3 reads CASSNNGGRNTEAFF. The DNA for the CDR3 is TGTGCCAGCAGCAACAATGGAGGTAGGAACACTGAAGCTTTCTTT.

This sequence joins TRBV6-1 and TRBJ1-4; D call uncertain. V lost 7 bases and J 0 bases, leaving 12 bases between the germline ends. Germline values: CDR1 MNHNS, CDR2 SASEGT. The CDR3 runs to 15 residues. CDR3 sequence reads: CASTRIYSTNEKLFF. The DNA of the CDR3 is TGTGCCAGCACCAGGATCTACTCAACTAATGAAAAACTGTTTTTT.

Note on this clone: One junction end disagrees with the germline gene, perhaps due to a read error. The J gene is TRBJ2-1, the V gene TRBV7-2; 7 bases fit TRBD1. CDR1 and CDR2 from the germline V gene are SGHTA and FQGNSA. The CDR3 totals 15 residues. CDR3 sequence (DNA): TGTGCCAGCAGCGTAGCCCGGACAGGCCACAATGAGCAGTTCTTC. Translation gives CASSVARTGHNEQFF.